This T cell receptor (beta chain) stems from a study of cytomegalovirus exposure and HLA in healthy donors. Findings and limits, study-wide: There were 164 TCR beta chains listed as cytomegalovirus-associated.

It was with 60 Vbeta and 13 Jbeta primers that the PCR ran. TCRdb's table, derived via immunoSEQ multiplex PCR, lists solely in-frame clones and lacks some. Among about 160,000 clones listed, over 70% were seen once. Note on this clone: What it recognizes is unknown.

The CDR3 is 14 residues long. Germline values: CDR1 WSHSY, CDR2 SAAADI. V lost 0 bases to trimming and J lost 2 bases, with 8 bases between them. V gene TRBV10-2 combines with J gene TRBJ2-7; weak D call: TRBD1 (6 bases). This receptor was taken from a man aged 18 to 29 in good health and CMV-seropositive. The material sequenced was PBMCs. CDR3: CASSESTGPYEQYF. DNA of the CDR3: TGCGCCAGCAGTGAGTCGACAGGACCCTACGAGCAGTACTTC.